This is a list of T cell receptor beta chains from one sample in a study of T cells in Graves' hyperthyroidism and ophthalmopathy. TCRdb recomputed calls from the multiplex PCR reads with MiXCR, one row per CDR3 protein. The data contain a few hundred thousand distinct CDR3 sequences, 18% of them singletons. Sequencing was done on a sample of blood. These TCRs come from a woman aged 45-60 years with Graves' hyperthyroidism. Both conserved end residues are part of each CDR3. Fields, in order: D gene, clone size, J gene, V gene, CDR3 protein, CDR3 DNA. A D gene is named only where the DNA matches it firmly. Only some rows state a clone size, as once, few, many or a class for expanded clones.

D gene: TRBD1
clone size: few
J gene: TRBJ1-3
V gene: TRBV6-1
CDR3 protein: CASSSWTGGTGNTIYF
CDR3 DNA: TGTGCCAGCAGTTCTTGGACAGGGGGAACTGGAAACACCATATATTTT

D gene: TRBD2
clone size: NA
J gene: TRBJ2-7
V gene: TRBV9
CDR3 protein: CASSVAAGVEQYF
CDR3 DNA: TGTGCCAGCAGCGTAGCTGCGGGGGTCGAGCAGTACTTC

D gene: NA
clone size: NA
J gene: TRBJ1-5
V gene: TRBV4-2
CDR3 protein: CASSQEGYSNQPQHF
CDR3 DNA: TGTGCCAGCAGCCAAGAGGGGTATAGCAATCAGCCCCAGCATTTT

D gene: NA
clone size: few
J gene: TRBJ1-5
V gene: TRBV2
CDR3 protein: CASSSDGRSDQPQHF
CDR3 DNA: TGTGCCAGCAGTTCGGACGGGAGGTCGGATCAGCCCCAGCATTTT

D gene: TRBD1
clone size: NA
J gene: TRBJ2-1
V gene: TRBV28
CDR3 protein: CASSSFRDSYNEQFF
CDR3 DNA: TGTGCCAGCAGTTCCTTCCGGGACAGCTACAATGAGCAGTTCTTC

D gene: NA
clone size: many
J gene: TRBJ2-3
V gene: TRBV18
CDR3 protein: CASSPAGSPDTQYF
CDR3 DNA: TGTGCCAGCTCACCAGCAGGCTCACCAGATACGCAGTATTTT

D gene: NA
clone size: few
J gene: TRBJ2-2
V gene: TRBV5-1
CDR3 protein: CASSLTPGPGELFF
CDR3 DNA: TGCGCCAGCAGCCTGACCCCAGGGCCCGGGGAGCTGTTTTTT

D gene: TRBD2
clone size: once
J gene: TRBJ2-3
V gene: TRBV6-1
CDR3 protein: CASGPLAGGSDTQYF
CDR3 DNA: TGTGCCAGCGGGCCCCTAGCGGGAGGGTCAGATACGCAGTATTTT

D gene: TRBD2
clone size: NA
J gene: TRBJ2-2
V gene: TRBV7-8
CDR3 protein: CASSLRTSGGTGELFF
CDR3 DNA: TGTGCCAGCAGCCTACGGACTAGCGGGGGGACCGGGGAGCTGTTTTTT

D gene: NA
clone size: few
J gene: TRBJ1-1
V gene: TRBV5-1
CDR3 protein: CASSLRDQAFF
CDR3 DNA: TGCGCCAGCAGCTTGAGGGACCAAGCTTTCTTT

D gene: NA
clone size: few
J gene: TRBJ2-7
V gene: TRBV20-1
CDR3 protein: CSARANSGEQYF
CDR3 DNA: TGCAGTGCTAGAGCTAACAGCGGCGAGCAGTACTTC

D gene: TRBD1
clone size: many
J gene: TRBJ2-7
V gene: TRBV12-3/TRBV12-4
CDR3 protein: CASSGQGTDEQYF
CDR3 DNA: TGTGCCAGCAGTGGACAGGGCACGGACGAGCAGTACTTC

D gene: NA
clone size: many
J gene: TRBJ1-1
V gene: TRBV18
CDR3 protein: CASSVRGVDTEAFF
CDR3 DNA: TGTGCCAGCTCAGTTCGGGGGGTAGACACTGAAGCTTTCTTT

D gene: NA
clone size: many
J gene: TRBJ2-7
V gene: TRBV6-1
CDR3 protein: CASSERTAYEQYF
CDR3 DNA: TGTGCCAGCAGTGAACGGACAGCCTACGAGCAGTACTTC

D gene: NA
clone size: few
J gene: TRBJ2-5
V gene: TRBV10-3
CDR3 protein: CAISERETQYF
CDR3 DNA: TGTGCCATCAGTGAGAGGGAGACCCAGTACTTC

D gene: NA
clone size: NA
J gene: TRBJ1-2
V gene: TRBV6-9
CDR3 protein: CVSKVGPANGYTF
CDR3 DNA: TGTGTCAGCAAAGTGGGCCCGGCTAATGGCTACACCTTC

D gene: TRBD2
clone size: NA
J gene: TRBJ2-5
V gene: TRBV15
CDR3 protein: CATSRGLTSGEQETQYF
CDR3 DNA: TGTGCCACCAGCAGAGGCCTAACTAGCGGCGAACAAGAGACCCAGTACTTC

D gene: TRBD1
clone size: NA
J gene: TRBJ2-3
V gene: TRBV6-1
CDR3 protein: CASSSDRTGDTQYF
CDR3 DNA: TGTGCCAGCAGCTCCGACAGGACAGGAGATACGCAGTATTTT

D gene: TRBD1
clone size: few
J gene: TRBJ2-1
V gene: TRBV6-5
CDR3 protein: CASSYPRDRYNEQFF
CDR3 DNA: TGTGCCAGCAGTTACCCCCGGGACAGGTACAATGAGCAGTTCTTC

D gene: TRBD1
clone size: many
J gene: TRBJ2-5
V gene: TRBV9
CDR3 protein: CASSTGQGDQETQYF
CDR3 DNA: TGTGCCAGCAGCACCGGACAGGGGGACCAAGAGACCCAGTACTTC

D gene: TRBD2
clone size: NA
J gene: TRBJ2-5
V gene: TRBV30
CDR3 protein: CAWSVTGGQETQYF
CDR3 DNA: TGTGCCTGGAGTGTAACGGGAGGACAAGAGACCCAGTACTTC

D gene: TRBD1
clone size: many
J gene: TRBJ2-7
V gene: TRBV7-9
CDR3 protein: CASSPTGPGYEQYF
CDR3 DNA: TGTGCCAGCAGCCCGACAGGGCCTGGGTACGAGCAGTACTTC

D gene: TRBD2
clone size: many
J gene: TRBJ2-1
V gene: TRBV3-1
CDR3 protein: CASSQVGGRSYNEQFF
CDR3 DNA: TGTGCCAGCAGCCAAGTCGGGGGGAGATCCTACAATGAGCAGTTCTTC

D gene: NA
clone size: few
J gene: TRBJ2-6
V gene: TRBV10-2
CDR3 protein: CASSDGGGSGANVLTF
CDR3 DNA: TGCGCCAGCAGTGACGGGGGCGGCTCTGGGGCCAACGTCCTGACTTTC

D gene: TRBD1
clone size: many
J gene: TRBJ1-2
V gene: TRBV6-5
CDR3 protein: CASRPGQFNYGYTF
CDR3 DNA: TGTGCCAGCAGACCGGGACAGTTTAACTATGGCTACACCTTC

D gene: NA
clone size: many
J gene: TRBJ2-1
V gene: TRBV2
CDR3 protein: CASSGNNNEQFF
CDR3 DNA: TGTGCCAGCAGTGGTAACAACAATGAGCAGTTCTTC

D gene: NA
clone size: few
J gene: TRBJ2-2
V gene: TRBV20-1
CDR3 protein: CSARPFTGELFF
CDR3 DNA: TGCAGTGCGCGACCGTTCACCGGGGAGCTGTTTTTT

D gene: NA
clone size: many
J gene: TRBJ2-2
V gene: TRBV6-2/TRBV6-3
CDR3 protein: CASSIGGGGTGELFF
CDR3 DNA: TGTGCCAGCAGCATAGGCGGGGGCGGCACCGGGGAGCTGTTTTTT

D gene: NA
clone size: NA
J gene: TRBJ1-6
V gene: TRBV20-1
CDR3 protein: CSAQEEYNSPLHF
CDR3 DNA: TGCAGTGCCCAGGAAGAATATAATTCACCCCTCCACTTT

D gene: NA
clone size: NA
J gene: TRBJ2-5
V gene: TRBV20-1
CDR3 protein: CSAREGGRETQYF
CDR3 DNA: TGCAGTGCTAGAGAGGGGGGCAGGGAGACCCAGTACTTC

D gene: NA
clone size: many
J gene: TRBJ1-2
V gene: TRBV28
CDR3 protein: CASSTDGYSNYGYTF
CDR3 DNA: TGTGCCAGCAGTACCGACGGCTATTCTAACTATGGCTACACCTTC

D gene: NA
clone size: NA
J gene: TRBJ2-3
V gene: TRBV7-9
CDR3 protein: CASSPPGGRSTDTQYF
CDR3 DNA: TGTGCCAGCAGCCCTCCTGGGGGGCGGAGCACAGATACGCAGTATTTT

D gene: NA
clone size: many
J gene: TRBJ2-2
V gene: TRBV2
CDR3 protein: CASSEQGPNTGELFF
CDR3 DNA: TGTGCCAGCAGTGAACAGGGGCCTAACACCGGGGAGCTGTTTTTT

D gene: NA
clone size: many
J gene: TRBJ1-5
V gene: TRBV7-9
CDR3 protein: CASSFTDLPQHF
CDR3 DNA: TGTGCCAGCAGCTTTACGGACCTTCCCCAGCATTTT

D gene: NA
clone size: NA
J gene: TRBJ1-6
V gene: TRBV9
CDR3 protein: CASSVGAGQNDSPLHF
CDR3 DNA: TGTGCCAGCAGCGTAGGTGCGGGCCAGAACGATTCACCCCTCCACTTT

D gene: TRBD2
clone size: many
J gene: TRBJ2-2
V gene: TRBV11-3
CDR3 protein: CASSPGLVGELFF
CDR3 DNA: TGTGCCAGCAGCCCTGGACTAGTCGGGGAGCTGTTTTTT

D gene: TRBD2
clone size: many
J gene: TRBJ2-3
V gene: TRBV2
CDR3 protein: CASRAERETDTQYF
CDR3 DNA: TGTGCCAGCAGGGCCGAGCGGGAGACAGATACGCAGTATTTT

D gene: NA
clone size: NA
J gene: TRBJ1-1
V gene: TRBV12-3/TRBV12-4
CDR3 protein: CASSQTEYEAFF
CDR3 DNA: TGTGCCAGCAGCCAAACAGAGTATGAAGCTTTCTTT

D gene: NA
clone size: few
J gene: TRBJ2-7
V gene: TRBV6-1
CDR3 protein: CASSFRTDSYEQYF
CDR3 DNA: TGTGCCAGCAGTTTCCGGACTGACTCCTACGAGCAGTACTTC

D gene: NA
clone size: once
J gene: TRBJ1-1
V gene: TRBV2
CDR3 protein: CASLRGNTEAFF
CDR3 DNA: TGTGCCAGTCTCAGGGGGAACACTGAAGCTTTCTTT

D gene: NA
clone size: many
J gene: TRBJ2-7
V gene: TRBV12-3/TRBV12-4
CDR3 protein: CASSFSHGGTEQYF
CDR3 DNA: TGTGCCAGCAGTTTTTCACATGGAGGGACTGAGCAGTACTTC

D gene: NA
clone size: few
J gene: TRBJ1-2
V gene: TRBV7-9
CDR3 protein: CASSLMQGAYGYTF
CDR3 DNA: TGTGCCAGCAGCTTAATGCAGGGAGCCTATGGCTACACCTTC

D gene: TRBD1
clone size: many
J gene: TRBJ2-3
V gene: TRBV6-2/TRBV6-3
CDR3 protein: CASSPPPGTGGTDTQYF
CDR3 DNA: TGTGCCAGCAGTCCTCCCCCCGGGACAGGGGGCACAGATACGCAGTATTTT

D gene: TRBD1
clone size: NA
J gene: TRBJ2-7
V gene: TRBV28
CDR3 protein: CASSSTGGDNYEQYF
CDR3 DNA: TGTGCCAGCAGTTCTACAGGGGGCGACAACTACGAGCAGTACTTC

D gene: TRBD1
clone size: NA
J gene: TRBJ1-5
V gene: TRBV11-2
CDR3 protein: CASSEQGAHQPQHF
CDR3 DNA: TGTGCCAGCAGCGAACAGGGGGCCCATCAGCCCCAGCATTTT

D gene: TRBD2
clone size: few
J gene: TRBJ2-2
V gene: TRBV5-1
CDR3 protein: CASSSSLAGVRNTGELFF
CDR3 DNA: TGCGCCAGCAGCTCTTCGCTAGCGGGAGTTCGGAACACCGGGGAGCTGTTTTTT

D gene: NA
clone size: few
J gene: TRBJ1-2
V gene: TRBV29-1
CDR3 protein: CSVRWTATYGYTF
CDR3 DNA: TGCAGCGTGCGCTGGACAGCCACCTATGGCTACACCTTC

D gene: NA
clone size: many
J gene: TRBJ1-2
V gene: TRBV2
CDR3 protein: CASSGGGYTF
CDR3 DNA: TGTGCCAGCTCAGGCGGTGGCTACACCTTC

D gene: TRBD1
clone size: NA
J gene: TRBJ2-5
V gene: TRBV12-5
CDR3 protein: CASGGQYQETQYF
CDR3 DNA: TGTGCTAGTGGGGGACAGTACCAAGAGACCCAGTACTTC

D gene: TRBD1
clone size: many
J gene: TRBJ2-3
V gene: TRBV20-1
CDR3 protein: CSATQGASSTDTQYF
CDR3 DNA: TGCAGTGCTACACAGGGGGCGTCGAGCACAGATACGCAGTATTTT

D gene: TRBD1
clone size: NA
J gene: TRBJ1-3
V gene: TRBV5-4
CDR3 protein: CASSLDATGGNGNTIYF
CDR3 DNA: TGTGCCAGCAGCTTGGACGCGACAGGGGGTAACGGAAACACCATATATTTT

D gene: NA
clone size: many
J gene: TRBJ1-2
V gene: TRBV28
CDR3 protein: CASSPLGVGVGGYTF
CDR3 DNA: TGTGCCAGCAGTCCCCTAGGTGTAGGGGTGGGCGGCTACACCTTC

D gene: NA
clone size: NA
J gene: TRBJ1-2
V gene: TRBV4-1
CDR3 protein: CASSQPGQHYGYTF
CDR3 DNA: TGCGCCAGCAGCCAGCCGGGGCAGCACTATGGCTACACCTTC

D gene: TRBD1
clone size: NA
J gene: TRBJ2-1
V gene: TRBV29-1
CDR3 protein: CSVESQGLYYEQFF
CDR3 DNA: TGCAGCGTTGAGTCACAGGGGCTATATTATGAGCAGTTCTTC

D gene: TRBD1
clone size: many
J gene: TRBJ2-5
V gene: TRBV20-1
CDR3 protein: CSAKKTGEETQYF
CDR3 DNA: TGCAGTGCTAAAAAGACAGGGGAAGAGACCCAGTACTTC

D gene: TRBD1
clone size: NA
J gene: TRBJ2-3
V gene: TRBV29-1
CDR3 protein: CSAGRGRGDTQYF
CDR3 DNA: TGCAGCGCCGGAAGGGGGCGAGGAGATACGCAGTATTTT

D gene: NA
clone size: many
J gene: TRBJ1-2
V gene: TRBV3-1
CDR3 protein: CASSQEGGGYGYTF
CDR3 DNA: TGTGCCAGCAGCCAAGAAGGGGGTGGCTATGGCTACACCTTC

D gene: NA
clone size: NA
J gene: TRBJ2-1
V gene: TRBV4-1
CDR3 protein: CASSLVDGEQFF
CDR3 DNA: TGCGCCAGCAGCCTCGTGGACGGTGAGCAGTTCTTC

D gene: NA
clone size: NA
J gene: TRBJ1-5
V gene: TRBV4-1
CDR3 protein: CASSPQRRGNQPQHF
CDR3 DNA: TGCGCCAGCAGCCCCCAACGAAGGGGCAATCAGCCCCAGCATTTT

D gene: NA
clone size: NA
J gene: TRBJ1-5
V gene: TRBV12-3/TRBV12-4
CDR3 protein: CASTLKGLGYQPQHF
CDR3 DNA: TGTGCCAGCACCCTGAAAGGTTTAGGATATCAGCCCCAGCATTTT